This TCR beta chain is from a study of T cells in Graves' hyperthyroidism and ophthalmopathy. Study-wide findings and caveats: Classification by a 13 V-J model distinguished ophthalmopathy from stable hyperthyroidism.

The V segment lost 1 base and the J segment 5 bases; nucleotides outside the gene matches: 7. Per germline, CDR1 SGHVS and CDR2 FQNEAQ. The CDR3 is made up of 16 amino acids. For this clonotype: Its antigen remains unidentified.

RNA transcripts provided the source from which TCR beta CDR3 regions were amplified. The TCR CDR3 first-round RT-PCR relied on the HTBI primer set. Each CDR3 protein gets one entry after TCRdb re-called the multiplex PCR reads with MiXCR. The sample yields about 99,000 distinct CDR3 sequences, about 50% seen once. This chain joins TRBV7-8 and TRBJ2-1; TRBD1 aligns across 8 bases. Material for sequencing was blood. The sequence derives from a man aged 40-50 years with Graves' hyperthyroidism. For the CDR3, the DNA is TGTGCCAGCAGCTTAGGGCGACAGGGGTGGAACAATGAGCAGTTCTTC. Translation gives CASSLGRQGWNNEQFF.